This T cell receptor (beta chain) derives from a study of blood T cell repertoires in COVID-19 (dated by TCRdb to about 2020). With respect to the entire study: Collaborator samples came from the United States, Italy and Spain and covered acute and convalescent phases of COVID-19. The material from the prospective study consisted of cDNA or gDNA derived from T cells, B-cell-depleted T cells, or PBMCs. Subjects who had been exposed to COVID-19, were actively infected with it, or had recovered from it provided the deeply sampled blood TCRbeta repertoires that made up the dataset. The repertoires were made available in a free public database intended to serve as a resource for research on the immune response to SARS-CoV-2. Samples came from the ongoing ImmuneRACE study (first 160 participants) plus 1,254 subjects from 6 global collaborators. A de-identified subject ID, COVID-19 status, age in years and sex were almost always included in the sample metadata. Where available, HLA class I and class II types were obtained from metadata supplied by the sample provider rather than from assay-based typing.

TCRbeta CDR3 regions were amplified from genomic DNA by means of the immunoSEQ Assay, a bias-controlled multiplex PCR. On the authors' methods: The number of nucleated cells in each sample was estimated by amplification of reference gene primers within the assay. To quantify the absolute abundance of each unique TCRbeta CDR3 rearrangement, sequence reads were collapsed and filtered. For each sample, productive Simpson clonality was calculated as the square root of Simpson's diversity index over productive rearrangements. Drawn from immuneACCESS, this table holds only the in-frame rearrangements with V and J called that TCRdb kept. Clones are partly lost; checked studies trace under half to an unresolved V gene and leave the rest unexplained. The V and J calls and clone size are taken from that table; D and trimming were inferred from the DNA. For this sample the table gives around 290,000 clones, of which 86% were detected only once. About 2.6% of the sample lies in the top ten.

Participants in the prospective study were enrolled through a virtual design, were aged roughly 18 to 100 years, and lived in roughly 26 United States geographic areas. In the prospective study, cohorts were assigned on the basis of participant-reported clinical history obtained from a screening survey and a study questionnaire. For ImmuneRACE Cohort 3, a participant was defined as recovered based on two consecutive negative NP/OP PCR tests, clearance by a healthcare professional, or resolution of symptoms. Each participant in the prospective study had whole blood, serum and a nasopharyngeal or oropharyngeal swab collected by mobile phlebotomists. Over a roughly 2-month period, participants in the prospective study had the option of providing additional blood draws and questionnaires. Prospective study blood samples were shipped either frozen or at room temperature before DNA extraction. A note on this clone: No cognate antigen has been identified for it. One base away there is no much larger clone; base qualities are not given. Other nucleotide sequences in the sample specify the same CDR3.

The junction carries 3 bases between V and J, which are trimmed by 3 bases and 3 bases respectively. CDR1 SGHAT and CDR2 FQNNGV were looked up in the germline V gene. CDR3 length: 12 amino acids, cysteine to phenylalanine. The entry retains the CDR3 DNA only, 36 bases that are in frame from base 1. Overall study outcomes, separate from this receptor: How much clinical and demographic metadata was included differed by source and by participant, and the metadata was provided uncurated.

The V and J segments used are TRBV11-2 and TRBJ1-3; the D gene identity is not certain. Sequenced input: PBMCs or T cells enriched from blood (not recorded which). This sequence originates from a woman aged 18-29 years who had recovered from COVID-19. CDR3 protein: CASSFNGNTIYF. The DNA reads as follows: TGTGCCAGCAGCTTCAATGGAAACACCATATATTTT.